A single sample gave rise to the 6 T cell receptor beta chains below, sequenced in a study of blood T cells in healthy people across ages. A second PCR of 7 to 11 cycles used a sample-barcoded 5' primer and a J-beta primer mix. TCRdb ran MiXCR on the 5' RACE reads and lists one entry per CDR3 protein. The sample records around 870,000 distinct CDR3 sequences, under 35% being singletons. The sample taken for sequencing was blood. These receptors were obtained from an elderly woman in good health.

This clonotype appeared many times. The chain combines TRBV12-3 or TRBV12-4 with TRBJ2-1, with D maybe TRBD2 (7 bases). This CDR3 spans 15 amino acids. V lost 2 bases, J lost 6 bases, and 14 bases lay in between. CDR3 bases: TGTGCCAGCAGTTTAACGCGGGGGCGACCCAATGAGCAGTTCTTC. Its protein is CASSLTRGRPNEQFF.

This clonotype was seen just once. The chain employs TRBV12-3 or TRBV12-4 and TRBJ1-2; D possibly corresponds to TRBD1 (6 bases). V lost 8 bases to trimming and J lost 12 bases, with 16 bases between them. This CDR3 contains 11 residues. CDR3 coding DNA: TGTGCCAGCCGAAAGGGGGGGCGGCACACCTTC. It specifies CASRKGGRHTF.

Worth noting for this clonotype: One junction end does not reproduce the germline sequence, and a read error may be involved. The chain is built from TRBV19 and TRBJ1-5; maybe TRBD1 (5 bases). CDR1 is LNHDA, CDR2 SQIVND, per germline (reference sequence). This CDR3 region has 14 residues. The CDR3 nucleotides read TGTGCCAGTAGTATCACAGGAATGAATCAACCCCAGCATTTT. Protein sequence: CASSITGMNQPQHF.

This clonotype was detected ten times or more. The CDR3 is CAISEGQGADTQYF. CDR3 bases: TGTGCCATCAGTGAAGGACAGGGTGCAGATACGCAGTATTTT. The V gene is TRBV10-3, the J gene TRBJ2-3; TRBD1 matches 8 bases. The length of the CDR3 is 14 residues. Germline V gene sequence: CDR1 ENHRY, CDR2 SYGVKD. V was pared by 3 bases and J by 4 bases, with 3 bases of the junction left unmatched.

This clonotype came up a few times. The chain links TRBV13 to TRBJ1-6; a weak D match, TRBD1 (5 bases). Per the germline V gene, CDR1 is PRHDT and CDR2 is FYEKMQ (reference sequence). The CDR3 sequence is 14 residues long. V lost 5 bases and J lost 5, with 10 bases in between. CDR3 in DNA: TGTGCCAGCAGCACCCGACAGAATAATTCACCCCTCCACTTT. Its translation is CASSTRQNNSPLHF. The whole variable domain, filled in from reference TRBV13 and TRBJ1-6, reads AAGVIQSPRHLIKEKRETATLKCYPIPRHDTVYWYQQGPGQDPQFLISFYEKMQSDKGSIPDRFSAQQFSDYHSELNMSSLELGDSALYFCASSTRQNNSPLHFGNGTRLTVT.

The V call is TRBV28, the J call TRBJ2-1; D possibly corresponds to TRBD1 (5 bases). Germline values: CDR1 MDHEN, CDR2 SYDVKM. This CDR3 comprises 12 residues. Trimming removed 6 bases at V and 8 bases at J, with 11 bases between. This CDR3 is CASRTDRDEQFF. The CDR3 DNA reads as TGTGCCAGCAGGACAGACCGGGATGAGCAGTTCTTC.